This record covers a single T cell receptor beta chain. No antigen is known for it. These data are taken from a study of brain metastases from non-small cell lung cancer. CDR1 and CDR2 (germline): SNHLY, FYNNEI. The CDR3 has 14 residues. Trimming took off 7 bases at V and 3 bases at J, with 16 bases between the two ends. The assay was immunoSEQ multiplex PCR, and TCRdb's table has in-frame clones only and misses some. Among about 3,100 clones listed, approximately 81% were seen once. Study-level findings and limits: Compared with primary tumors, brain metastases showed less T-cell infiltration. Expanded T-cell clones appeared in approximately 60% of brain metastases over primaries. Brain metastases shared most TCR repertoire with primaries, with sparse T cells.

This chain uses TRBV2 with TRBJ2-7, with a possible D match to TRBD1 (6 bases). The TCR originated in a donor at least 40 years old with non-small cell lung cancer. Sequenced sample: tissue from a brain metastasis. The CDR3 reads CASTQGGPLYEQYF. The CDR3, as DNA: TGTGCCAGCACCCAAGGGGGACCACTCTACGAGCAGTACTTC.